This TCR beta chain was captured in a study of radiotherapy plus CTLA-4 blockade in lung cancer. Findings of the study overall: Among reported predictors of response, early blood T cell clone dynamics with interferon-beta performed best.

The protocol was immunoSEQ multiplex PCR, while the TCRdb copy is restricted to in-frame clones and leaves out a portion. Seen here are approximately 25,000 clones, roughly three quarters observed once, and the top ten hold 20% to 30%. CTLA-4 blockade with ipilimumab, together with focal radiation, was given to patients with chemo-refractory metastatic non-small-cell lung cancer. This CDR3 is built from 15 residues. Germline V gives CDR1 SGHRS, CDR2 YFSETQ. V lost 0 bases to trimming and J lost 6 bases, with 13 bases between them. Of note for this clone: What it recognizes is unknown.

This sequence joins TRBV5-1 and TRBJ1-5, with D unresolved. This sequence originates from a human donor with non-small cell lung cancer that progressed on radiotherapy plus ipilimumab. The sample here was peripheral blood, taken from a patient treated with radiotherapy plus ipilimumab. The CDR3 region is CASSLAGGEGQPQHF. CDR3 in DNA: TGCGCCAGCAGCTTGGCCGGCGGGGAGGGTCAGCCCCAGCATTTT.